This is a list of T cell receptor beta chains from one sample in a study of T cells in Graves' hyperthyroidism and ophthalmopathy. TCRdb analysed the multiplex PCR reads with MiXCR anew, one entry per CDR3 protein. The data hold approximately 530,000 distinct CDR3 sequences, with 15% to 20% observed a single time. The source material was blood. The receptors come from a man aged 40-49 years with Graves' ophthalmopathy. The conserved cysteine and the conserved F or W are not part of the CDR3 here.

10 TRBJ2-3 TRBV20-1 SVEVNTDTQY
12 TRBJ1-2 TRBV20-1 SARERTGNYGYT
13 TRBJ2-1 TRBV28 ASSEVASNYNEQF
9 TRBJ1-5 TRBV2 ASSEGIWNH
15 TRBJ2-7 TRBV20-1 SARGEGGQGVSYEQY
14 TRBJ2-2 TRBV7-2 ASSFSSGSNTGELF
12 TRBJ2-7 TRBV20-1 SASGVAQLYEQY
14 TRBJ1-2 TRBV3-1 ASSQDLQGLSYGYT
14 TRBJ1-3 TRBV9 ASSDNRDRVGNTIY
11 TRBJ2-2 TRBV11-2 ASSYPKTGELF
14 TRBJ2-1 TRBV7-3 ASSLTLRQGHNEQF
12 TRBJ1-4 TRBV6-2/TRBV6-3 ASRTGTGGEKLF
12 TRBJ1-2 TRBV3-1 ASSQEMGWEGYT
11 TRBJ2-7 TRBV14 ASSQNRDTEQY
14 TRBJ2-4 TRBV2 ASSAEGARAKNIQY
12 TRBJ2-7 TRBV28 ASSLDGVSYEQY
14 TRBJ2-7 TRBV19 ASSIEAGGGENEQY
11 TRBJ2-7 TRBV20-1 SARRTGSYEQY
11 TRBJ2-7 TRBV3-1 ASSPPGLDEQY
11 TRBJ1-1 TRBV6-1 ASFSGGGTEAF
13 TRBJ2-7 TRBV4-1 ASSLQGVEINEQY
14 TRBJ2-7 TRBV18 ASSPPTPGQGYEQY
15 TRBJ2-2 TRBV28 ASSSVAGGPNTGELF
13 TRBJ2-1 TRBV7-2 ASILSLHLYNEQF
12 TRBJ1-1 TRBV7-2 ASSLGQVRAEAF
12 TRBJ2-7 TRBV6-6 ASSYSGTGYEQY
9 TRBJ1-1 TRBV29-1 SVGTRQFAF
15 TRBJ2-2 TRBV7-3 ASSPNLRQGTVGELF
11 TRBJ2-7 TRBV7-2 ASSLYTTYEQY
10 TRBJ1-2 TRBV30 AWSLGGGGYT
12 TRBJ1-6 TRBV5-4 ASSSRQGDSPLH
13 TRBJ1-1 TRBV5-6 ASSLEGRVNTEAF
11 TRBJ2-5 TRBV29-1 SVDGQAGETQY
13 TRBJ2-5 TRBV3-1 ASSQGTSFQETQY
12 TRBJ1-1 TRBV2 ASSEDDRGSEAF
17 TRBJ1-6 TRBV18 ASSPPKGSQAAYNSPLH
13 TRBJ2-1 TRBV14 ASSRPSGRINEQF
14 TRBJ2-2 TRBV4-3 ASSQEGVLNTGELF
15 TRBJ2-7 TRBV11-2 ASSLRGTSGSMDEQY
15 TRBJ2-6 TRBV5-1 ASSSGVASSGANVLT
11 TRBJ2-5 TRBV20-1 SAQLAGVPSEY
15 TRBJ2-6 TRBV7-9 ASSARGRSSGANVLT
12 TRBJ2-7 TRBV2 ASNSSPSSYEQY
14 TRBJ2-7 TRBV12-3/TRBV12-4 ASSLEGGRAVYEQY
13 TRBJ1-5 TRBV19 ASRAGGERNQPQH
12 TRBJ2-7 TRBV6-1 ASSERDSSYEQY
11 TRBJ2-5 TRBV9 ASSVTTQETQY
15 TRBJ1-3 TRBV28 ASSFPTGGFSGNTIY
11 TRBJ2-1 TRBV7-2 ASSLSVNNEQF
12 TRBJ1-2 TRBV27 ASSSNSGPYGYT
11 TRBJ1-4 TRBV20-1 SANRDGNEKLF
13 TRBJ1-2 TRBV7-8 ASSPYRAINYGYT
13 TRBJ1-5 TRBV29-1 SVLDRGRGNQPQH
11 TRBJ2-3 TRBV12-3/TRBV12-4 ASRHGRADTQY
13 TRBJ2-2 TRBV20-1 SASTGTGGAGELF
13 TRBJ1-1 TRBV27 ASSLDRVRYTEAF
13 TRBJ2-2 TRBV20-1 SGRVAGVNTGELF
13 TRBJ2-3 TRBV27 ASSLGAGFTDTQY
10 TRBJ1-1 TRBV18 ASSPGRSEAF